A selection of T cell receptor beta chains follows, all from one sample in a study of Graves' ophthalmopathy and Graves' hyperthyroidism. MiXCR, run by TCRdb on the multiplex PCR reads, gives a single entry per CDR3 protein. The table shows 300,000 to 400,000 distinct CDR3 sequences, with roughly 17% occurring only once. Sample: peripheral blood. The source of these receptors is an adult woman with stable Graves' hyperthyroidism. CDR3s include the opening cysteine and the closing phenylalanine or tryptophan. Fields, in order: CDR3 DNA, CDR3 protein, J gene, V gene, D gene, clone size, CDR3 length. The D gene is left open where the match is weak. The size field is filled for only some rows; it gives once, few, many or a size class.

DNA: TGTGCCAGCAGTGGGCTAGCGGAGCAACTACGGTACGAGCAGTACTTC; CDR3: CASSGLAEQLRYEQYF; J: TRBJ2-7; V: TRBV11-2; D: TRBD2; size: many; length: 16
DNA: TGCAGCGTCTATTCCACTAGCGGGAGGGCCGGGGAGCTGTTTTTT; CDR3: CSVYSTSGRAGELFF; J: TRBJ2-2; V: TRBV29-1; D: TRBD2; size: many; length: 15
DNA: TGTGCCAGCAACTTCGGCCGGGGAGGGTGGGCCTACGAGCAGTACTTC; CDR3: CASNFGRGGWAYEQYF; J: TRBJ2-7; V: TRBV6-2/TRBV6-3; D: TRBD2; size: NA; length: 16
DNA: TGCGCCAGCAGCTTGACTATGACCTCTGGAAACACCATATATTTT; CDR3: CASSLTMTSGNTIYF; J: TRBJ1-3; V: TRBV5-1; D: NA; size: NA; length: 15
DNA: TGTGCCAGCAGCTTAGGGACTAGCGGGAGCCAGTACTTC; CDR3: CASSLGTSGSQYF; J: TRBJ2-5; V: TRBV11-1; D: TRBD2; size: many; length: 13
DNA: TGTGCCAGCAGTGGACAGGGGAGCGACTATGGCTACACCTTC; CDR3: CASSGQGSDYGYTF; J: TRBJ1-2; V: TRBV12-3/TRBV12-4; D: TRBD1; size: many; length: 14
DNA: TGCGCCAGCAGTGAGTCGTGTGGAGGGGGCGAACGTTGCGGGGAGCTGTTTTTT; CDR3: CASSESCGGGERCGELFF; J: TRBJ2-2; V: TRBV10-1; D: NA; size: few; length: 18
DNA: TGCGCCAGCAGCCAAGTGTCCGGGGATCACAATCAGCCCCAGCATTTT; CDR3: CASSQVSGDHNQPQHF; J: TRBJ1-5; V: TRBV4-1; D: NA; size: many; length: 16
DNA: TGTGCCAGCGGTCAGCCCCAGCATTTT; CDR3: CASGQPQHF; J: TRBJ1-5; V: TRBV27; D: NA; size: NA; length: 9
DNA: TGCAGCGTTGAAGGGGCAGATACGCAGTATTTT; CDR3: CSVEGADTQYF; J: TRBJ2-3; V: TRBV29-1; D: NA; size: NA; length: 11
DNA: TGTGCCGTCGGGACAGGGGACTTCCCCGCGTATGGCTACACCTTC; CDR3: CAVGTGDFPAYGYTF; J: TRBJ1-2; V: TRBV10-3; D: TRBD1; size: few; length: 15
DNA: TGTGCCAGCAGTTTTTGGCTCAGCTCCTACGAGCAGTACTTC; CDR3: CASSFWLSSYEQYF; J: TRBJ2-7; V: TRBV28; D: NA; size: NA; length: 14
DNA: TGCGCCAGCGCCGTGACAGGGGGATCCTACGAGCAGTACTTC; CDR3: CASAVTGGSYEQYF; J: TRBJ2-7; V: TRBV5-1; D: TRBD1; size: many; length: 14
DNA: TGTGCCAGCAGTTTATCAAGGACAGGGAACGAGCAGTACTTC; CDR3: CASSLSRTGNEQYF; J: TRBJ2-7; V: TRBV27; D: TRBD1; size: many; length: 14
DNA: TGCGCCAGCAGATTCAGGAGGGTGGGGACTGAAGCTTTCTTT; CDR3: CASRFRRVGTEAFF; J: TRBJ1-1; V: TRBV5-1; D: NA; size: many; length: 14
DNA: TGTGCCAGCAGCGTAGGGACGGGGGGTTCACCCCTCCACTTT; CDR3: CASSVGTGGSPLHF; J: TRBJ1-6; V: TRBV9; D: NA; size: many; length: 14
DNA: TGCAGCGTTGTTGGTGCCCCAGGGGTCACCGGGGAGCTGTTTTTT; CDR3: CSVVGAPGVTGELFF; J: TRBJ2-2; V: TRBV29-1; D: NA; size: few; length: 15
DNA: TGTGCCAGCAGACGGCAGGAATCAAAGAACTATGGCTACACCTTC; CDR3: CASRRQESKNYGYTF; J: TRBJ1-2; V: TRBV2; D: NA; size: many; length: 15
DNA: TGTGCCAGCAGTGTAGCCAGTAACACCGGGGAGCTGTTTTTT; CDR3: CASSVASNTGELFF; J: TRBJ2-2; V: TRBV2; D: NA; size: many; length: 14
DNA: TGCAGCGTTGAAGGGCTAGCGGGGTGGTCTGCCAAAAACATTAAGTACTTC; CDR3: CSVEGLAGWSAKNIKYF; J: TRBJ2-4; V: TRBV29-1; D: TRBD2; size: many; length: 17
DNA: TGTGCCACCAGTGACCAGACTAGCGGGAGGGACAATGAGCAGTTCTTC; CDR3: CATSDQTSGRDNEQFF; J: TRBJ2-1; V: TRBV24-1; D: TRBD2; size: few; length: 16
DNA: TGTGCCAGCAGCTTAGGCAGGCGTATTGGGGAGACCCAGTACTTC; CDR3: CASSLGRRIGETQYF; J: TRBJ2-5; V: TRBV7-2; D: NA; size: many; length: 15
DNA: TGTGCCAGCAGCTTAGTAGGAACTAGCTCCGAGCAGTACTTC; CDR3: CASSLVGTSSEQYF; J: TRBJ2-7; V: TRBV13; D: NA; size: many; length: 14
DNA: TGTGCCAGCAGCCCGACCCCGACAGGGTCATACGAGCAGTACTTC; CDR3: CASSPTPTGSYEQYF; J: TRBJ2-7; V: TRBV6-5; D: TRBD1; size: many; length: 15
DNA: TGTGCCAGCAGCCAACCGATCGGGGGGACCTACGAGCAGTACTTC; CDR3: CASSQPIGGTYEQYF; J: TRBJ2-7; V: TRBV7-9; D: TRBD2; size: NA; length: 15
DNA: TGTGCCAGCAGTCCCGGTTGGGGCGTTGACGAGCAGTACTTC; CDR3: CASSPGWGVDEQYF; J: TRBJ2-7; V: TRBV28; D: NA; size: many; length: 14
DNA: TGCGCCAGCAGACTAGCGGGAGGGCTCGGCGGGGAGCTGTTTTTT; CDR3: CASRLAGGLGGELFF; J: TRBJ2-2; V: TRBV4-1; D: TRBD2; size: NA; length: 15
DNA: TGTGCCAGCAGTAATGGTAGGGCAGCGGTATCGGATGGCTACACCTTC; CDR3: CASSNGRAAVSDGYTF; J: TRBJ1-2; V: TRBV25-1; D: NA; size: many; length: 16
DNA: TGTGCCAGCAGCGGGGTGTACCAAGAGACCCAGTACTTC; CDR3: CASSGVYQETQYF; J: TRBJ2-5; V: TRBV2; D: NA; size: many; length: 13
DNA: TGCAGCGTCGAGGGACGGGTGAACACTGAAGCTTTCTTT; CDR3: CSVEGRVNTEAFF; J: TRBJ1-1; V: TRBV29-1; D: NA; size: many; length: 13
DNA: TGCGCCAGCAGCCCGGCAGGGGCTAATTCACCCCTCCACTTT; CDR3: CASSPAGANSPLHF; J: TRBJ1-6; V: TRBV5-1; D: NA; size: NA; length: 14
DNA: TGTGCCAGCAGCCAGGTCGGCCTAGCGACTCCTGGAAACACCATATATTTT; CDR3: CASSQVGLATPGNTIYF; J: TRBJ1-3; V: TRBV12-3/TRBV12-4; D: NA; size: many; length: 17
DNA: TGTGCCAGCACCCAAGGGGAGGTGGCTGCCGGGGAGCTGTTTTTT; CDR3: CASTQGEVAAGELFF; J: TRBJ2-2; V: TRBV6-1; D: NA; size: many; length: 15
DNA: TGTGCCAGCAGTAGAAGGGACTTCAGCTCCTACGAGCAGTACTTC; CDR3: CASSRRDFSSYEQYF; J: TRBJ2-7; V: TRBV27; D: NA; size: few; length: 15
DNA: TGTGCCAGTAATCGACAGGGGGCCGGCACTGAAGCTTTCTTT; CDR3: CASNRQGAGTEAFF; J: TRBJ1-1; V: TRBV19; D: TRBD1; size: many; length: 14
DNA: TGTGCCAGCACCTACCTCGGGGGGCGAGAGACCCAGTACTTC; CDR3: CASTYLGGRETQYF; J: TRBJ2-5; V: TRBV6-1; D: NA; size: NA; length: 14
DNA: TGTGCCTGGAGTGAAGTGGGGCCAGGGGGCAGAAACATTCAGTACTTC; CDR3: CAWSEVGPGGRNIQYF; J: TRBJ2-4; V: TRBV30; D: TRBD1; size: many; length: 16
DNA: TGTGCCAGCAGCTTGTGGGGTTCTAGGGTCCAGCACCAGCATTTT; CDR3: CASSLWGSRVQHQHF; J: TRBJ1-5; V: TRBV5-6; D: NA; size: few; length: 15
DNA: TGTGCCTGGAGTTATACAGGAAACTACGAGCAGTACTTC; CDR3: CAWSYTGNYEQYF; J: TRBJ2-7; V: TRBV30; D: NA; size: many; length: 13
DNA: TGCGCCAGCAGCCAAGATGGGACAGTAGCCAAAAACATTAAGTACTTC; CDR3: CASSQDGTVAKNIKYF; J: TRBJ2-4; V: TRBV4-3; D: TRBD1; size: NA; length: 16
DNA: TGCGCCAGCAGCTCTGTGGACCTCCGGTACGAGCAGTACTTC; CDR3: CASSSVDLRYEQYF; J: TRBJ2-7; V: TRBV5-1; D: NA; size: many; length: 14
DNA: TGTGCCAGCAGCGTGCGCCGAGCCACTGGGGCCAACGTCCTGGCTTTC; CDR3: CASSVRRATGANVLAF; J: TRBJ2-6; V: TRBV7-2; D: NA; size: few; length: 16
DNA: TGTGCCAGCAGTTCAGAATCAACAGGTAACTACGAGCAGTACTTC; CDR3: CASSSESTGNYEQYF; J: TRBJ2-7; V: TRBV28; D: NA; size: many; length: 15
DNA: TGTGCCAGCAGTGAATTTTCGGGGTTGGCCACTGAAGCTTTCTTT; CDR3: CASSEFSGLATEAFF; J: TRBJ1-1; V: TRBV25-1; D: NA; size: NA; length: 15
DNA: TGTGCCAGCAGCCACGCACGGAAAACAGGGCTGGCGGGCAATCAGCCCCAGCATTTT; CDR3: CASSHARKTGLAGNQPQHF; J: TRBJ1-5; V: TRBV3-1; D: NA; size: NA; length: 19
DNA: TGTGCCAGCAGCTTAGCAGGTCCGGCTTACGAGCAGTACTTC; CDR3: CASSLAGPAYEQYF; J: TRBJ2-7; V: TRBV7-9; D: NA; size: many; length: 14
DNA: TGTGCCAGCAGCTCCGTGCTCGGGACAGGGTTGTACGAGCAGTACTTC; CDR3: CASSSVLGTGLYEQYF; J: TRBJ2-7; V: TRBV7-8; D: TRBD1; size: many; length: 16
DNA: TGTGCCAGCAGTGCCTGGACAGGGGAGTACGAGCAGTACTTC; CDR3: CASSAWTGEYEQYF; J: TRBJ2-7; V: TRBV25-1; D: TRBD1; size: many; length: 14